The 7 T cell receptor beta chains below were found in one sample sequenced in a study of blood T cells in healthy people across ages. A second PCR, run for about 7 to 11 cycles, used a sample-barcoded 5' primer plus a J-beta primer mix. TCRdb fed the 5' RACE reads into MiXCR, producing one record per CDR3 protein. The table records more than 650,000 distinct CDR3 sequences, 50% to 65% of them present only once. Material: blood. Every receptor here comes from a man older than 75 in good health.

CDR3 sequence: CASSLAGWVTANYGYTF. CDR3 in DNA: TGCGCCAGCAGCTTGGCCGGCTGGGTGACAGCTAACTATGGCTACACCTTC. V and J are TRBV5-1 and TRBJ1-2; D possibly corresponds to TRBD1 (5 bases). The CDR3 consists of 17 residues. Trimming removed 0 bases at V and 0 bases at J, with 15 bases between. Germline loops: CDR1 SGHRS, CDR2 YFSETQ.

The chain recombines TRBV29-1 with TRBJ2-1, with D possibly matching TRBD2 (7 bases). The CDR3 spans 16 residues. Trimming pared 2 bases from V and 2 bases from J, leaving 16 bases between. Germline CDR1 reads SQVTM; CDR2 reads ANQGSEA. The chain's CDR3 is CSVETLGRGPYNEQFF. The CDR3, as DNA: TGCAGCGTTGAAACCCTGGGGCGGGGGCCCTACAATGAGCAGTTCTTC.

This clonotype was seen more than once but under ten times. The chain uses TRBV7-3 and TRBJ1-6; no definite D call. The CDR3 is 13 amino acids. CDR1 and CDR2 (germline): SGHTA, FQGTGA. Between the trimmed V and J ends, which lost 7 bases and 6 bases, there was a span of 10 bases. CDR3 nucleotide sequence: TGTGCCAGCAAGGCCAGAATTAATTCACCCCTCCACTTT. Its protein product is CASKARINSPLHF. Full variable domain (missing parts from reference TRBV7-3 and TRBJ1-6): GAGVSQTPSNKVTEKGKYVELRCDPISGHTALYWYRQSLGQGPEFLIYFQGTGAADDSGLPNDRFFAVRPEGSVSTLKIQRTERGDSAVYLCASKARINSPLHFGNGTRLTVT.

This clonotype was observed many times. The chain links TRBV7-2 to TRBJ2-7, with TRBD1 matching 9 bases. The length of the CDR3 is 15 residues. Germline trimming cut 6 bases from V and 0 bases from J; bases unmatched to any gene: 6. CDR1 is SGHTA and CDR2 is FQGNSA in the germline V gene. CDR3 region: CASRIGTGISYEQYF. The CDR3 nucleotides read TGTGCCAGCAGAATTGGGACAGGGATCTCCTACGAGCAGTACTTC.

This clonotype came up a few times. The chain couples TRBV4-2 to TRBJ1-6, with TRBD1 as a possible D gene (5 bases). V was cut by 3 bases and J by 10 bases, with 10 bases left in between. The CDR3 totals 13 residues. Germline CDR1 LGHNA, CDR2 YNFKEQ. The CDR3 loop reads CASSQLKGSPLHF. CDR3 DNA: TGTGCCAGCAGCCAGCTAAAGGGGTCACCCCTCCACTTT.

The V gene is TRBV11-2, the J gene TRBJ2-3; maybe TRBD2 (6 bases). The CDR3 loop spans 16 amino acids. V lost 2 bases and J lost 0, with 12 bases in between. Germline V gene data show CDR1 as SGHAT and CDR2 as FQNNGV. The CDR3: CASSLWQRASTDTQYF. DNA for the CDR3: TGTGCCAGCAGCTTATGGCAGCGGGCGAGCACAGATACGCAGTATTTT.

Here the CDR3 DNA reads TGTGCCAGCAGAGTTGGGGGGCCGGGTACTAATGAAAAACTGTTTTTT. Protein sequence: CASRVGGPGTNEKLFF. V gene TRBV6-1 combines with J gene TRBJ1-4; D possibly corresponds to TRBD1 (6 bases). Trimming stripped 6 bases from V and 2 bases from J, with 16 bases between. The CDR3 spans 16 residues. Germline values: CDR1 MNHNS, CDR2 SASEGT.